Described below is a single TCR beta chain sequence and its context. The data derive from a study of blood T cell repertoires in COVID-19. Overall study context: There were acute and convalescent COVID-19 samples, and they came from the United States, Italy and Spain. In each case, the material was cDNA or gDNA derived from T cells, B-cell-depleted T cells, or PBMCs.

The germline gives CDR1 SGHRS, CDR2 YFSETQ. This CDR3 comprises 15 residues. Trimming left V 4 bases short and J 0 bases short, with 10 bases between. Methods used by the authors: Nucleated cell number was recorded as an estimate derived from reference gene primer amplification. Produced via immunoSEQ multiplex PCR; TCRdb's table is partial and in-frame only. V and J calls and clone size follow that table, whereas D and trimming were derived from the DNA. This sample carries roughly 95,000 clones, 84% of them seen once, and the ten largest clones take approximately 24%. The clonotype originates from a human donor in a cohort sampled during active COVID-19. The chain combines TRBV5-1 with TRBJ2-2; D possibly corresponds to TRBD1 (6 bases). Sequenced input: peripheral blood. The CDR3 bases are TGCGCCAGCAGCAAAGGGACACCGAACACCGGGGAGCTGTTTTTT. Encoded protein: CASSKGTPNTGELFF.